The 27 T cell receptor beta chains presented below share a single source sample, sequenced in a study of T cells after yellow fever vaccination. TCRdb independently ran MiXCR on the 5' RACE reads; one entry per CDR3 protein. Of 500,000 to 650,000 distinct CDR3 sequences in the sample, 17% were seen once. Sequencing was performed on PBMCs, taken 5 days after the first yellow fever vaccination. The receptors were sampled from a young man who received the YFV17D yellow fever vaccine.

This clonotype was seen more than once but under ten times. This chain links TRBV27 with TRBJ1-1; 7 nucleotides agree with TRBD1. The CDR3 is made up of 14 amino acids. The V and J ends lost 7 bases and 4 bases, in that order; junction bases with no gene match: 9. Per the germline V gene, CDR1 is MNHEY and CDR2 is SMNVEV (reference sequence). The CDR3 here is CASNVDREGTEAFF. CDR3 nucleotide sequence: TGTGCCAGCAACGTAGACAGGGAGGGCACTGAAGCTTTCTTT.

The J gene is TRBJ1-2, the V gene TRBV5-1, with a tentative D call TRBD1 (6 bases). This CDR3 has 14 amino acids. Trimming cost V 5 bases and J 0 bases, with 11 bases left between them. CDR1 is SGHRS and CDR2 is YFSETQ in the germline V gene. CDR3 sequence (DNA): TGCGCCAGCAGGACAGGCCCTACTAACTATGGCTACACCTTC. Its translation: CASRTGPTNYGYTF.

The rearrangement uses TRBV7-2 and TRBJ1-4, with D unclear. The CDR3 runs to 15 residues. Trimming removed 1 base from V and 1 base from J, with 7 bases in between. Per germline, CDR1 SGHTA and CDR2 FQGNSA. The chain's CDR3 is CASSLDLGTNEKLFF. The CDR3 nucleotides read TGTGCCAGCAGCTTAGACCTGGGAACTAATGAAAAACTGTTTTTT. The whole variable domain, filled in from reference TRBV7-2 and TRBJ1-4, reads GAGVSQSPSNKVTEKGKDVELRCDPISGHTALYWYRQSLGQGLEFLIYFQGNSAPDKSGLPSDRFSAERTGGSVSTLTIQRTQQEDSAVYLCASSLDLGTNEKLFFGSGTQLSVL.

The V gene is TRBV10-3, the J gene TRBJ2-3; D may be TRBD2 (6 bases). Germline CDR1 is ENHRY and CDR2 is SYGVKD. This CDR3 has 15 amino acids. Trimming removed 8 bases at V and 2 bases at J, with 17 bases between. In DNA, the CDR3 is TGTGCCATCTTGGGCGGGGATCCAAACACAGATACGCAGTATTTT. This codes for CAILGGDPNTDTQYF.

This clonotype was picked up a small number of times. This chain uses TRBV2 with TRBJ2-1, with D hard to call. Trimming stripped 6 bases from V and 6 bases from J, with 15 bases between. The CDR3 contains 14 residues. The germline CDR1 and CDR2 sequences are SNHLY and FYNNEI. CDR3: CASRTEPGGNEQFF. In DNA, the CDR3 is TGTGCCAGCAGGACGGAGCCCGGCGGCAATGAGCAGTTCTTC.

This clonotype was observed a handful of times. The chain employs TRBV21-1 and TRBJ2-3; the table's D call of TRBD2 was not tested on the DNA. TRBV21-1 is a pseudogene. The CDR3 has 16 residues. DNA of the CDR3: TGTGCCAGCAGCGCCGGGGGACTAGCGGACACAGATACGCAGTATTTT. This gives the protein CASSAGGLADTDTQYF.

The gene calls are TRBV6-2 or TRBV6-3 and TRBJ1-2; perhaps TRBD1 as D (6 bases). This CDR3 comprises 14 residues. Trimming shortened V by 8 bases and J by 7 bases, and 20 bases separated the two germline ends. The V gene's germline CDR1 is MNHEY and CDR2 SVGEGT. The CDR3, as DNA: TGTGCCAGCGGAGCAGTGACAGGAATGGTTGGCTACACCTTC. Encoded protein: CASGAVTGMVGYTF.

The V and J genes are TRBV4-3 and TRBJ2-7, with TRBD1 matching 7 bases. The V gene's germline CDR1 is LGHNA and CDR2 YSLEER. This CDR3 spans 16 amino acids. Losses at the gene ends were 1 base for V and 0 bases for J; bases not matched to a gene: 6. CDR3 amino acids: CASSQGTGHNSYEQYF. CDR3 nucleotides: TGCGCCAGCAGCCAAGGGACAGGTCATAACTCCTACGAGCAGTACTTC.

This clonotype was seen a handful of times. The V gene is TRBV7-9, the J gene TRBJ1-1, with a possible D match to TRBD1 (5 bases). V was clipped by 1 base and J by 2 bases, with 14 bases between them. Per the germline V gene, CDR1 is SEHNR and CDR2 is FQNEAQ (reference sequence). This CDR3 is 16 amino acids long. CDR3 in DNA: TGTGCCAGCAGCTTAGGTGTATTGGGGGAAAACACTGAAGCTTTCTTT. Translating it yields CASSLGVLGENTEAFF.

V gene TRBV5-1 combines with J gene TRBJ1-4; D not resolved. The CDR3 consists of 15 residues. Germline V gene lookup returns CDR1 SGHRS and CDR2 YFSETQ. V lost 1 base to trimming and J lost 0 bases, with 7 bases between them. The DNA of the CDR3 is TGCGCCAGCAGCTTGTCGGATGCAACTAATGAAAAACTGTTTTTT. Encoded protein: CASSLSDATNEKLFF.

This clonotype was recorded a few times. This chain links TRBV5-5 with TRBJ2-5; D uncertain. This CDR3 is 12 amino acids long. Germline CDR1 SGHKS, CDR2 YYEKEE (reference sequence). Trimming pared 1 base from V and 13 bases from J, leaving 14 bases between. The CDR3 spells CASSLTNLSPYF. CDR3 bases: TGTGCCAGCAGCTTGACAAACCTTAGCCCGTACTTC.

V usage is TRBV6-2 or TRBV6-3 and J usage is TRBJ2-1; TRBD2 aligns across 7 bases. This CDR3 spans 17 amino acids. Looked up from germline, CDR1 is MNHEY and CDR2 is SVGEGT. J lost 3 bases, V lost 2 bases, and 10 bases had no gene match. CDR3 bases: TGTGCCAGCAGTTACCTCCGCCGGCAGCGGGGCTACAATGAGCAGTTCTTC. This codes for CASSYLRRQRGYNEQFF.

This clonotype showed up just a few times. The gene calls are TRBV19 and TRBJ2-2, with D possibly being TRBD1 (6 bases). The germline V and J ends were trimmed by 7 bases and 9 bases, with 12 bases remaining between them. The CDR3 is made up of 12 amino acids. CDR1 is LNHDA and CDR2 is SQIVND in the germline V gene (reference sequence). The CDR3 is CASNTGRRELFF. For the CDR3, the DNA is TGTGCCAGTAACACAGGGCGAAGGGAGCTGTTTTTT. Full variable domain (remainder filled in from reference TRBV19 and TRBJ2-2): DGGITQSPKYLFRKEGQNVTLSCEQNLNHDAMYWYRQDPGQGLRLIYYSQIVNDFQKGDIAEGYSVSREKKESFPLTVTSAQKNPTAFYLCASNTGRRELFFGEGSRLTVL.

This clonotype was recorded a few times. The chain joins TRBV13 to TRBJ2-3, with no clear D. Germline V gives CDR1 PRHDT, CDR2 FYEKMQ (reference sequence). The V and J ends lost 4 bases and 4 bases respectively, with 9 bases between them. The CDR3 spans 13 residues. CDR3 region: CASSWRGADTQYF. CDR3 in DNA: TGTGCCAGCAGCTGGAGAGGCGCAGATACGCAGTATTTT.

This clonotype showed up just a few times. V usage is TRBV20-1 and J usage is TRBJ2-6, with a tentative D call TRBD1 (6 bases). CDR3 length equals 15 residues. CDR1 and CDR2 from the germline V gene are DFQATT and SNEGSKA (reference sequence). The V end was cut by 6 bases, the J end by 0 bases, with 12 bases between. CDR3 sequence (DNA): TGCAGTGCAGCCACAGGGCCCTCTGGGGCCAACGTCCTGACTTTC. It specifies CSAATGPSGANVLTF.

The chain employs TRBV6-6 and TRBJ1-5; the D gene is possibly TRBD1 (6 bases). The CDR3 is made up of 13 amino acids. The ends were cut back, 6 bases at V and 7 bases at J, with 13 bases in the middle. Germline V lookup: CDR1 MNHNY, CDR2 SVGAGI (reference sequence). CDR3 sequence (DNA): TGTGCCAGCAGCACTACAGGGTCGCAGCCCCAGCATTTT. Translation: CASSTTGSQPQHF.

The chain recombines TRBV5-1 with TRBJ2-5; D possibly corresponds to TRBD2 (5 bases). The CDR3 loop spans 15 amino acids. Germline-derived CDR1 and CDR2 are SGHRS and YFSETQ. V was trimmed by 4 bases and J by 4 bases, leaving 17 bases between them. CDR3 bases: TGCGCCAGCAGCGGCGGGTCTTCCTTCTTAGAGACCCAGTACTTC. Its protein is CASSGGSSFLETQYF.

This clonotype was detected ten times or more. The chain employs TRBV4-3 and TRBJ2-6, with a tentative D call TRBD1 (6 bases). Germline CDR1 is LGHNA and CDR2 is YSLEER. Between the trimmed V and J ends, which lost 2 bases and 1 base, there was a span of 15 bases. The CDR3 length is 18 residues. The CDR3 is CASSQSDRGTSGANVLTF. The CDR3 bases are TGCGCCAGCAGCCAATCGGATAGAGGGACATCTGGGGCCAACGTCCTGACTTTC.

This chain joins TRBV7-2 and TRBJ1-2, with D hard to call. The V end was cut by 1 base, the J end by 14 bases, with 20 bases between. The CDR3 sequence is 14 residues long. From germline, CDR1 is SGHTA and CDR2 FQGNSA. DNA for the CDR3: TGTGCCAGCAGCTTAGTGGGTAGGGAAGTTAGCCCTACCTTC. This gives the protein CASSLVGREVSPTF.

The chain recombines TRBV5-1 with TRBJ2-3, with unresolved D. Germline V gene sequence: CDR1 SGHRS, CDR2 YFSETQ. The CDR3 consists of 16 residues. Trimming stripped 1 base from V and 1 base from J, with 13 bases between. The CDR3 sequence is CASSLTEVVGTDTQYF. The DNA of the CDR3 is TGCGCCAGCAGCTTGACAGAGGTAGTTGGCACAGATACGCAGTATTTT.

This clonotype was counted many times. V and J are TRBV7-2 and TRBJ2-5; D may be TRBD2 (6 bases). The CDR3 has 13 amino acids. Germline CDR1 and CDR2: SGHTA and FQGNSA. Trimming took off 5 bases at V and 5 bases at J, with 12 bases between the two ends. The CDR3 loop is CASSTGREETQYF. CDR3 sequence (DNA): TGTGCCAGCAGCACGGGACGGGAGGAGACCCAGTACTTC. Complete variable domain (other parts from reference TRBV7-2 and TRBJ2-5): GAGVSQSPSNKVTEKGKDVELRCDPISGHTALYWYRQSLGQGLEFLIYFQGNSAPDKSGLPSDRFSAERTGGSVSTLTIQRTQQEDSAVYLCASSTGREETQYFGPGTRLLVL.

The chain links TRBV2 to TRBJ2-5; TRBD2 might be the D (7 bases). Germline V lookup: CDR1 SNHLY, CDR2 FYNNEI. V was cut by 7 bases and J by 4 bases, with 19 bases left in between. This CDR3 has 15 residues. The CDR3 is CASNNRGGRGETQYF. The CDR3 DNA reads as TGTGCCAGCAATAATCGCGGGGGCCGAGGAGAGACCCAGTACTTC.

The DNA of the CDR3 is TGTGCCACCTTACCAATAGCGGGGGTCACAGATACGCAGTATTTT. Translating gives CATLPIAGVTDTQYF. This chain joins TRBV6-1 and TRBJ2-3; 9 nucleotides line up with TRBD2. Trimming at V came to 10 bases and at J to 2 bases, leaving 10 bases not matched to a gene. The CDR3 contains 15 residues. Per germline, CDR1 MNHNS and CDR2 SASEGT.

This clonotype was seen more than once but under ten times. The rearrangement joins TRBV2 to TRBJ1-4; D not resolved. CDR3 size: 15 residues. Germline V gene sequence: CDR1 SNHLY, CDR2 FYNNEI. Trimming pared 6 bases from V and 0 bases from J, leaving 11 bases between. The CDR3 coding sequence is TGTGCCAGCAGCGGTACAGCGACAACTAATGAAAAACTGTTTTTT. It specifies CASSGTATTNEKLFF.

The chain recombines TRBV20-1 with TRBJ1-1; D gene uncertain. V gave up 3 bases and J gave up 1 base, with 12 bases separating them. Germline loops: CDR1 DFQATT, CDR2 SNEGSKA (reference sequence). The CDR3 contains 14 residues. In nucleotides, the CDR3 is TGCAGTGCTAGTCCCCCGTATCAGAACACTGAAGCTTTCTTT. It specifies CSASPPYQNTEAFF.

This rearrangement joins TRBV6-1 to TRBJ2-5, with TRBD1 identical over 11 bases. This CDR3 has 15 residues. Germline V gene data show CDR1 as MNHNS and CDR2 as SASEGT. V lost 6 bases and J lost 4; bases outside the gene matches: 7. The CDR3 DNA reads TGTGCCAGCAGGTCGACCGGGACAGGGGGAGAGACCCAGTACTTC. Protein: CASRSTGTGGETQYF.

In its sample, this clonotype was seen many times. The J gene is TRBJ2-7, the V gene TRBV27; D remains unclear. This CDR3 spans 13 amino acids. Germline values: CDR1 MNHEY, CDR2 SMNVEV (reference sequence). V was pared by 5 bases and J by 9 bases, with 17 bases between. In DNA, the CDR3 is TGTGCCAGCAGTCCCCCCGGCTACGGCGGGCAGTACTTC. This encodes CASSPPGYGGQYF.